This TCR beta chain was captured in a study of CD4 T cells in relation to SARS-CoV-2 and coronaviruses. Naive and memory CD4+ T cells were cultured with CEF, then survey-sequenced. Here immunoSEQ multiplex PCR was the method, and the copy in TCRdb shows in-frame clones only, minus some. This table has tens of thousands of clones, 75% to 90% appearing once. CDR3 length: 16 amino acids. CDR1 MNHEY and CDR2 SVGEGT come from the germline V gene. V trimming: 1 base; J trimming: 5 bases; junction bases outside the gene matches: 10. A remark on this clone: Its antigen remains unknown.

V gene TRBV6-2 or TRBV6-3 combines with J gene TRBJ1-1; 7 positions match TRBD1. The material sequenced was naive CD4+ T cells from PBMCs, cultured in vitro. Subset meaning: naive CD4+ T cells isolated by negative enrichment. The TCR originated in an adult with COVID-19. The chain's CDR3 is CASSYLPTGKITEAFF. Written as DNA, the CDR3 is TGTGCCAGCAGTTACTTACCGACAGGGAAGATTACTGAAGCTTTCTTT.